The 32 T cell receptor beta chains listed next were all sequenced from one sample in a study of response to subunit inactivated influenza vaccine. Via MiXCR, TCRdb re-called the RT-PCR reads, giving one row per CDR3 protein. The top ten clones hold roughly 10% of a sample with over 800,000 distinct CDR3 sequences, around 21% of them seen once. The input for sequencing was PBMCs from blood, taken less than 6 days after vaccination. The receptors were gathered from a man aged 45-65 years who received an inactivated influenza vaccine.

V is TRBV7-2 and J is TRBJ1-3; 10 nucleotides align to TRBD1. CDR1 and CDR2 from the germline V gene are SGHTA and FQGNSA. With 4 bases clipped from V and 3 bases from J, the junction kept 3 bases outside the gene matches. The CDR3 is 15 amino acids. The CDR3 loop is CASSSTGGYGNTIYF. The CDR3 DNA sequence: TGTGCCAGCAGCTCGACAGGGGGCTATGGAAACACCATATATTTT.

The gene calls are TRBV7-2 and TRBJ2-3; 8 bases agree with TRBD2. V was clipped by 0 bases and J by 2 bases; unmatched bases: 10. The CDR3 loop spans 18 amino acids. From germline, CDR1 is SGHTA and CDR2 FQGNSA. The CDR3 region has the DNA TGTGCCAGCAGCTTAGCGTGGTATAGCGGGGCCTTCACAGATACGCAGTATTTT. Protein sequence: CASSLAWYSGAFTDTQYF.

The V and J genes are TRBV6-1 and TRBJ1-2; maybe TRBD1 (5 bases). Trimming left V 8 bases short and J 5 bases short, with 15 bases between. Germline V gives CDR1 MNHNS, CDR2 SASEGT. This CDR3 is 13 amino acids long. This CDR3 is CASPGTVLYGYTF. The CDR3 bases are TGTGCCAGCCCGGGGACCGTGTTATATGGCTACACCTTC.

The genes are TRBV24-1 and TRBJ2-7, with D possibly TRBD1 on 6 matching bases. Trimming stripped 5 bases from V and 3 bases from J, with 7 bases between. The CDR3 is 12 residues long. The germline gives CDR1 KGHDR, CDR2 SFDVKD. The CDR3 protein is CATSGDNYEQYF. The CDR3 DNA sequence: TGTGCCACCAGTGGGGACAACTACGAGCAGTACTTC.

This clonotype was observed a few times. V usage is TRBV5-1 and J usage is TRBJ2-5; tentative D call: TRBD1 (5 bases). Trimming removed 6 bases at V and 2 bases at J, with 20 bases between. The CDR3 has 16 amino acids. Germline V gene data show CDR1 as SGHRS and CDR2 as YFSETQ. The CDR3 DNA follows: TGCGCCAGCACCCCGCCTGATGGGAAGGGGCAAGAGACCCAGTACTTC. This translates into CASTPPDGKGQETQYF.

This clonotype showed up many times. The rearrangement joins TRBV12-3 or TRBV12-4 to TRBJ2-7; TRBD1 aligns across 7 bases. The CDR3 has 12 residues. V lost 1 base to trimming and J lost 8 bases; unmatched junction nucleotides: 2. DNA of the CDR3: TGTGCCAGCAGTTTAGTAGGGGGCAAGCAGTACTTC. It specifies CASSLVGGKQYF.

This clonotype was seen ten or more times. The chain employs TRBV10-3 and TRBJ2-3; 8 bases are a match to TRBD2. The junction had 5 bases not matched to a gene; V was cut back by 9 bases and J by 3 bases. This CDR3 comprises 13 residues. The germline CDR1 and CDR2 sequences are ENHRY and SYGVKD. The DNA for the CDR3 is TGTGCCATACAGCGGGAGCGAACAGATACGCAGTATTTT. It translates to CAIQRERTDTQYF.

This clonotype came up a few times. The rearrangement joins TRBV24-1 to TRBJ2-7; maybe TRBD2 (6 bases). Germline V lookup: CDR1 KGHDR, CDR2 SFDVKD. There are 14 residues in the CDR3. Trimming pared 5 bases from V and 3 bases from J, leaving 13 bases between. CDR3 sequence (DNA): TGTGCCACCAGTGGGGGGGATCGACTCTACGAGCAGTACTTC. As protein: CATSGGDRLYEQYF.

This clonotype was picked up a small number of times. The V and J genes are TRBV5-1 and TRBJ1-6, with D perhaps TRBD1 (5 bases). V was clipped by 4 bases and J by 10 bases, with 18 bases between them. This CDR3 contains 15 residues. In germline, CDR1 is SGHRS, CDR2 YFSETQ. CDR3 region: CASSLEGRQESPLHF. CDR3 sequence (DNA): TGCGCCAGCAGCCTTGAGGGGAGGCAGGAATCACCCCTCCACTTT.

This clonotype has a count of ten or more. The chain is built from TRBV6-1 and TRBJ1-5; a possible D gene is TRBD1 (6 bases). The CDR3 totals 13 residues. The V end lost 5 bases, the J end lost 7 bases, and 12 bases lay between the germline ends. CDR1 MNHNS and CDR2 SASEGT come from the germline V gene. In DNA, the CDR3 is TGTGCCAGCAGTACACAACAGGGCCAGCCCCAGCATTTT. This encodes CASSTQQGQPQHF.

The CDR3 coding sequence is TGTGCCAGCAGCAGAATAGCGACCGTCAGCTCCTACGAGCAGTACTTC. This sequence encodes CASSRIATVSSYEQYF. This chain connects TRBV7-2 to TRBJ2-7; weak D call: TRBD2 (5 bases). The CDR3 contains 16 residues. Germline CDR1 and CDR2: SGHTA and FQGNSA. The V gene lost 5 bases and the J gene lost 0 bases, with 17 bases spanning the gap.

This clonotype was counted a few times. The CDR3 sequence is CASSPTPSMSTF. CDR3 nucleotides: TGTGCCAGCAGTCCCACCCCCTCGATGAGCACCTTC. J is TRBJ1-2 and V is TRBV12-3 or TRBV12-4; D call uncertain. V was cut by 5 bases and J by 13 bases, with 17 bases left in between. The CDR3 length is 12 residues.

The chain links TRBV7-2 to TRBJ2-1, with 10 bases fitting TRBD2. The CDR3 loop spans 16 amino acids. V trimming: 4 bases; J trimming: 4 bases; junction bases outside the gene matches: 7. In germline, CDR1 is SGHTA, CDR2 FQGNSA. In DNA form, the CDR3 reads TGTGCCAGCAGCTCGGCCCTAGCGGGAGCATACAATGAGCAGTTCTTC. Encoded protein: CASSSALAGAYNEQFF.

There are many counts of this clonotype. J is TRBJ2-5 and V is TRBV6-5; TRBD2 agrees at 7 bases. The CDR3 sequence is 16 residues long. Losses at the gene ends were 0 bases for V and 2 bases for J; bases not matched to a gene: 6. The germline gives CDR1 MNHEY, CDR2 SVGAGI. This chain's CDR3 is CASSYSLASGQETQYF. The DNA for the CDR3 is TGTGCCAGCAGTTACTCTCTTGCTAGCGGACAAGAGACCCAGTACTTC.

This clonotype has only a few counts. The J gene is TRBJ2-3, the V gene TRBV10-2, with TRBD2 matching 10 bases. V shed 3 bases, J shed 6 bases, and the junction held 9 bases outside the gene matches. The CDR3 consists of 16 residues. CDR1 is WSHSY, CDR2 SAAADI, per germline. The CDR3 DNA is TGCGCCAGCAGTGAACCCGGGACTAGCGCACCGGATACGCAGTATTTT. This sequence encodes CASSEPGTSAPDTQYF.

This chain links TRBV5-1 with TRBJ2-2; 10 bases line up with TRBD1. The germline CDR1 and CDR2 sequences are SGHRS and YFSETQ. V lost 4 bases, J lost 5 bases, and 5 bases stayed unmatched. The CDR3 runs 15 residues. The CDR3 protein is CASSAGTGETGELFF. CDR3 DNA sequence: TGCGCCAGCAGCGCCGGGACAGGGGAAACCGGGGAGCTGTTTTTT.

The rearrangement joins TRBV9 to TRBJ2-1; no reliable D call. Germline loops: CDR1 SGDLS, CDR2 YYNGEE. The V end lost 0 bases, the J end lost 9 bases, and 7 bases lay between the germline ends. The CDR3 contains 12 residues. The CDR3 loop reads CASSVGAREQFF. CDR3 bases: TGTGCCAGCAGCGTAGGAGCCCGTGAGCAGTTCTTC.

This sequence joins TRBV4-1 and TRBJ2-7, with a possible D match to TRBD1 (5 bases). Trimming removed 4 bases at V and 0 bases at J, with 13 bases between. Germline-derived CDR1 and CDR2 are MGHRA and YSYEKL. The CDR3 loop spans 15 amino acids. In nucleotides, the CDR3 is TGCGCCAGCAGCCGTGAACAGGTGAGCTCCTACGAGCAGTACTTC. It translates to CASSREQVSSYEQYF.

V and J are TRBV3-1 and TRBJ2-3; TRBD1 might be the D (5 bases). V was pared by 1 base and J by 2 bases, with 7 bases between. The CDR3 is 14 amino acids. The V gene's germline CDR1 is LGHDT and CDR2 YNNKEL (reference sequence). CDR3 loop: CASSQVDNTDTQYF. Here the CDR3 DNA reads TGTGCCAGCAGCCAAGTGGACAACACAGATACGCAGTATTTT.

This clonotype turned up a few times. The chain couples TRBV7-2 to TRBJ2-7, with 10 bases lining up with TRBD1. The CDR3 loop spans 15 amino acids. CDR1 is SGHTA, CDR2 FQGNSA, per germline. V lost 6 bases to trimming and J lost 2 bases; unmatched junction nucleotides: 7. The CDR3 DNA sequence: TGTGCCAGCAGTCTGGACAGGGGGGTAGCCTACGAGCAGTACTTC. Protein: CASSLDRGVAYEQYF.

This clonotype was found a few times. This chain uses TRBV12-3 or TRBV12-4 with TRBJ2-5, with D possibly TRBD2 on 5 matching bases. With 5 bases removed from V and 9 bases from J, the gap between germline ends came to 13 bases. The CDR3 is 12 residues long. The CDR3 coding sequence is TGTGCCAGCAGTGGGAGCTACCAGTCCCAGTACTTC. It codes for CASSGSYQSQYF.

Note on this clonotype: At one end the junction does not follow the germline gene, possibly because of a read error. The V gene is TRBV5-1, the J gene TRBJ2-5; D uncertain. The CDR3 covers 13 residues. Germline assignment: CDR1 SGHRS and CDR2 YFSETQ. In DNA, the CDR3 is TGCCCCAGCAGCTTTGGTGGGAAAGAGACCCAGTACTTC. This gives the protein CPSSFGGKETQYF.

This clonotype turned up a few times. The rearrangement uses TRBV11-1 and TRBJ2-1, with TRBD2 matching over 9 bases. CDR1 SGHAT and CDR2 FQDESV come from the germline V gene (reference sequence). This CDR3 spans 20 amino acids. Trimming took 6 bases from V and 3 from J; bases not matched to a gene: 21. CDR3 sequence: CASSSPVLSGRFLVYNEQFF. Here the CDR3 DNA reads TGTGCCAGCAGTTCACCCGTACTCAGCGGGAGGTTTCTCGTCTACAATGAGCAGTTCTTC.

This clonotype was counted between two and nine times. CDR3 loop: CASSLVSRISETQYF. The CDR3 nucleotides are TGTGCCAGCAGCTTAGTATCGAGGATTTCGGAGACCCAGTACTTC. The chain joins TRBV11-2 to TRBJ2-5; D uncertain. This CDR3 spans 15 amino acids. CDR1 and CDR2 from the germline V gene are SGHAT and FQNNGV. The V end lost 1 base, the J end lost 5 bases, and 14 bases lay between the germline ends.

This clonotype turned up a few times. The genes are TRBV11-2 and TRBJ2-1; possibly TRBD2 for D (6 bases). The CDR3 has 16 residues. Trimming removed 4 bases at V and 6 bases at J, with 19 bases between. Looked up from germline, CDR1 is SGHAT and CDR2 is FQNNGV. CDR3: CASSSLGRQLSNEQFF. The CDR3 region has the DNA TGTGCCAGCAGCTCCCTAGGGAGGCAGCTGAGCAATGAGCAGTTCTTC.

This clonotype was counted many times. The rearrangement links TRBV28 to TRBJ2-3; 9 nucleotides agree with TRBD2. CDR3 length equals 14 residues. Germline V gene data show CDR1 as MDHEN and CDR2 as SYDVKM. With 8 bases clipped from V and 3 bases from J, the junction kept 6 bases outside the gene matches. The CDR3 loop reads CASPPSGNTDTQYF. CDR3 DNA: TGTGCCAGCCCCCCTAGCGGGAATACAGATACGCAGTATTTT.

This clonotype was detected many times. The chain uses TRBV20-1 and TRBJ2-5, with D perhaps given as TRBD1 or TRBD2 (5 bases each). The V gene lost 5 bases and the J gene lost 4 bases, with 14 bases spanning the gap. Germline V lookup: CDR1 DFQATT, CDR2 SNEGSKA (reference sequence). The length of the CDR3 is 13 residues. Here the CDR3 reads CSAHGARGETQYF. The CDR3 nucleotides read TGCAGTGCTCACGGGGCAAGGGGAGAGACCCAGTACTTC.

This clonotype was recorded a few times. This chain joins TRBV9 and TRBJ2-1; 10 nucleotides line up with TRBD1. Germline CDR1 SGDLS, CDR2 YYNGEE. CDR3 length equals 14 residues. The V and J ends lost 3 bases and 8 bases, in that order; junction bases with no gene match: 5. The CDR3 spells CASSAGQGWDEQFF. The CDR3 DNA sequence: TGTGCCAGCAGCGCGGGACAGGGGTGGGATGAGCAGTTCTTC.

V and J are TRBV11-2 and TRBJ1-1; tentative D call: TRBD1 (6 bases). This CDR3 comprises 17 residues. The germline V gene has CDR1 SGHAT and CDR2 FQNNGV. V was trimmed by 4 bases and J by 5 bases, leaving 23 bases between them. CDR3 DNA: TGTGCCAGCAGCTCTAGAGGTGGGAACGTGAGGGGGACTGAAGCTTTCTTT. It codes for CASSSRGGNVRGTEAFF. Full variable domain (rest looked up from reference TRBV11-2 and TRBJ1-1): EAGVAQSPRYKIIEKRQSVAFWCNPISGHATLYWYQQILGQGPKLLIQFQNNGVVDDSQLPKDRFSAERLKGVDSTLKIQPAKLEDSAVYLCASSSRGGNVRGTEAFFGQGTRLTVV.

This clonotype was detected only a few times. The CDR3 here is CSVEVWSRTGEQYF. As DNA, the CDR3 is TGCAGCGTTGAAGTGTGGTCGAGAACGGGCGAGCAGTACTTC. The chain combines TRBV29-1 with TRBJ2-7, with D uncertain. V was trimmed by 1 base and J by 6 bases, leaving 16 bases between them. Germline CDR1 is SQVTM and CDR2 is ANQGSEA. The CDR3 spans 14 residues.

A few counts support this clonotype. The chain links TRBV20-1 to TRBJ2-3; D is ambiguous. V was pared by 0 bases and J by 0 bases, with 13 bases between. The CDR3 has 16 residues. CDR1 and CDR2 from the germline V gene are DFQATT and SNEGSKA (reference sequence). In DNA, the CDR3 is TGCAGTGCTAGAGATCTGCTAGGTCAGAGCACAGATACGCAGTATTTT. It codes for CSARDLLGQSTDTQYF.

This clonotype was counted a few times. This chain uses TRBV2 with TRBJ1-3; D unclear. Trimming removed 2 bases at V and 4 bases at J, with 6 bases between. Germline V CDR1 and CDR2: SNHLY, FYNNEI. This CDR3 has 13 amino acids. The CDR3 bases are TGTGCCAGCAGTGAACTACCAGGAAACACCATATATTTT. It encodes CASSELPGNTIYF.